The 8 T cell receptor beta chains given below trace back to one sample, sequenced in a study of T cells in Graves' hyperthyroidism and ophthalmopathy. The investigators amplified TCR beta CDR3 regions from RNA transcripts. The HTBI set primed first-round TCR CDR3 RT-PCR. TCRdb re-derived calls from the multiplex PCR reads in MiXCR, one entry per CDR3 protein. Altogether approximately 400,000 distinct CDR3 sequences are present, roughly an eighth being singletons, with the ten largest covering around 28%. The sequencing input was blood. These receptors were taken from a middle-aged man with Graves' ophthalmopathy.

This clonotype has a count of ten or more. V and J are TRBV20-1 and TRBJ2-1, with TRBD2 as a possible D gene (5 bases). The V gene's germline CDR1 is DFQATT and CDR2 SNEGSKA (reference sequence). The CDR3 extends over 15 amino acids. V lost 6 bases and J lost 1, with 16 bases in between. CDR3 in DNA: TGCAGTGCGGGAGAGGCGGCTAAGTCCTACAATGAGCAGTTCTTC. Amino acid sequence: CSAGEAAKSYNEQFF.

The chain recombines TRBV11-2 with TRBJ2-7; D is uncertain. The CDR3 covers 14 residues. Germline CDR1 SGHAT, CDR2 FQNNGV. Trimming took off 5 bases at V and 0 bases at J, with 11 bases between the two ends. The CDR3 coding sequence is TGTGCCAGCAGCCCCCCCGGCGGCTCCTACGAGCAGTACTTC. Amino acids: CASSPPGGSYEQYF. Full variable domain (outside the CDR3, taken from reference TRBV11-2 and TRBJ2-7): EAGVAQSPRYKIIEKRQSVAFWCNPISGHATLYWYQQILGQGPKLLIQFQNNGVVDDSQLPKDRFSAERLKGVDSTLKIQPAKLEDSAVYLCASSPPGGSYEQYFGPGTRLTVT.

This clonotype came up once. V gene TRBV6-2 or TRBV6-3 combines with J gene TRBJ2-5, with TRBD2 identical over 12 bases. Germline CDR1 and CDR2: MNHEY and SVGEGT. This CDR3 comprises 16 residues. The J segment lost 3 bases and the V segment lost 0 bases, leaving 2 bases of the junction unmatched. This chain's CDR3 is CASSYSWTSGKETQYF. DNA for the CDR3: TGTGCCAGCAGTTACTCATGGACTAGCGGGAAAGAGACCCAGTACTTC.

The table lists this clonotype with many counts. The CDR3 loop is CSTRIPTGQYF. CDR3 DNA: TGCAGCACCCGGATACCTACTGGGCAGTACTTC. The V gene is TRBV20-1, the J gene TRBJ2-7, with D uncertain. The CDR3 is 11 residues long. The germline CDR1 and CDR2 sequences are DFQATT and SNEGSKA (reference sequence).

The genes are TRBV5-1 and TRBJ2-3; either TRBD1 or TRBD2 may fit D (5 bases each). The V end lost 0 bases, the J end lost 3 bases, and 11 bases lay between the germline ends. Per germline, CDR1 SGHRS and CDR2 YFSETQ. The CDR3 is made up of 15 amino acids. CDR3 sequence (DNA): TGCGCCAGCAGCTTGGGGGGACGGAGAACAGATACGCAGTATTTT. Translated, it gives CASSLGGRRTDTQYF.

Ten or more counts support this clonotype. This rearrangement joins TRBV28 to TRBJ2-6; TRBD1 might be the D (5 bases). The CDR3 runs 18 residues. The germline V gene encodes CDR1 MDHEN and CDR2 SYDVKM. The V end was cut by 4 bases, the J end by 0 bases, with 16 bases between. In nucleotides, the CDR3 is TGTGCCAGCAGTTCAAAGCCAAGGACATTCTCTGGGGCCAACGTCCTGACTTTC. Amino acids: CASSSKPRTFSGANVLTF.

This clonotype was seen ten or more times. CDR3 sequence: CASSRTGGTYEQYF. CDR3 DNA sequence: TGTGCCAGCAGCAGGACAGGCGGGACCTACGAGCAGTACTTC. V gene TRBV3-1 combines with J gene TRBJ2-7; possible D gene TRBD1, 7 bases. Deletions cut 5 bases from V and 2 bases from J, with 13 bases between. CDR3 size: 14 residues. Germline V lookup: CDR1 LGHDT, CDR2 YNNKEL (reference sequence).

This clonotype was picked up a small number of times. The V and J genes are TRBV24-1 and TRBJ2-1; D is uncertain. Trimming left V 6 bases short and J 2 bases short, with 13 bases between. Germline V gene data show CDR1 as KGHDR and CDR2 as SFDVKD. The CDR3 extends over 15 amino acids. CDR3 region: CATSREPPAYNEQFF. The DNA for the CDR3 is TGTGCCACCAGTAGGGAACCGCCGGCCTACAATGAGCAGTTCTTC.